Listed here are 25 T cell receptor beta chains from one sample, sequenced in a study of radiotherapy plus CTLA-4 blockade in lung cancer. Assay: immunoSEQ multiplex PCR; the TCRdb copy retains only in-frame clones and omits some. The sample has 20,000 to 25,000 clones, over 55% seen once. This specimen consisted of peripheral blood, obtained from a patient treated with radiotherapy plus ipilimumab. The receptor set was obtained from a human donor with non-small cell lung cancer whose response to radiotherapy plus ipilimumab could not be evaluated.

This chain connects TRBV5-1 to TRBJ1-1; the D gene is possibly TRBD1 (6 bases). V lost 5 bases and J 3 bases, leaving 23 bases between the germline ends. The V gene's germline CDR1 is SGHRS and CDR2 YFSETQ. The CDR3 totals 17 residues. The DNA for the CDR3 is TGCGCCAGCAGGATGAACCCGAACAGGGATTTGGACACTGAAGCTTTCTTT. Translated, it gives CASRMNPNRDLDTEAFF.

The rearrangement uses TRBV6-1 and TRBJ2-5; 8 bases are a match to TRBD2. The CDR3 loop spans 14 amino acids. Losses at the gene ends were 9 bases for V and 5 bases for J; bases not matched to a gene: 11. Germline V CDR1 and CDR2: MNHNS, SASEGT. The CDR3, as DNA: TGTGCCAGTGGCCGCGTCGGCGGGGGGGAGACCCAGTACTTC. Its protein product is CASGRVGGGETQYF.

This clone was observed once. The chain carries TRBV28 and TRBJ2-5, with 9 positions matching TRBD2. The length of the CDR3 is 16 residues. Germline-derived CDR1 and CDR2 are MDHEN and SYDVKM. The J segment lost 4 bases and the V segment lost 4 bases, leaving 10 bases of the junction unmatched. CDR3 DNA: TGTGCCAGCAGTTCGGCGGGGGGACTAGCTCGAGAGACCCAGTACTTC. Amino acid sequence: CASSSAGGLARETQYF.

CDR3 nucleotides: TGTGCCAGCAGCTCGGGACTGAGCACAGATACGCAGTATTTT. It is translated as CASSSGLSTDTQYF. This sequence joins TRBV5-4 and TRBJ2-3, with a weak D call TRBD2 (6 bases). Germline V gene data show CDR1 as SGHNT and CDR2 as YYREEE (reference sequence). V was cut by 3 bases and J by 0 bases, with 8 bases left in between. The CDR3 loop spans 14 amino acids.

J is TRBJ1-1 and V is TRBV20-1, with D possibly being TRBD1 (5 bases). There are 11 residues in the CDR3. Germline assignment: CDR1 DFQATT and CDR2 SNEGSKA (reference sequence). The V end lost 2 bases, the J end lost 11 bases, and 12 bases lay between the germline ends. The CDR3 is CSARFGQTAFF. The CDR3 DNA reads as TGCAGTGCTAGATTCGGACAAACTGCTTTCTTT.

The V and J genes are TRBV6-1 and TRBJ1-1, with TRBD1 as a possible D gene (6 bases). The germline gives CDR1 MNHNS, CDR2 SASEGT. This CDR3 is 13 amino acids long. Trimming left V 8 bases short and J 4 bases short, with 14 bases between. The CDR3 here is CASGRGPGTEAFF. CDR3 bases: TGTGCCAGCGGGCGGGGGCCTGGCACTGAAGCTTTCTTT.

The genes are TRBV15 and TRBJ2-7; maybe TRBD1 (5 bases). Germline-derived CDR1 and CDR2 are LNHNV and YYDKDF (reference sequence). This CDR3 is 13 amino acids long. V shed 0 bases and J shed 3 bases, with 6 bases lying between them. In nucleotides, the CDR3 is TGTGCCACCAGCAGAGACAGGGTCTACGAGCAGTACTTC. Translated: CATSRDRVYEQYF. Based on the CDR3 plus reference TRBV15 and TRBJ2-7, the full variable domain is DAMVIQNPRYQVTQFGKPVTLSCSQTLNHNVMYWYQQKSSQAPKLLFHYYDKDFNNEADTPDNFQSRRPNTSFCFLDIRSPGLGDTAMYLCATSRDRVYEQYFGPGTRLTVT.

The genes are TRBV19 and TRBJ2-2; TRBD2 agrees at 11 bases. The CDR3 runs 15 residues. J was trimmed by 5 bases and V by 8 bases; bases with no gene match: 7. Per the germline V gene, CDR1 is LNHDA and CDR2 is SQIVND (reference sequence). The CDR3 region is CASFSGRASTGELFF. The CDR3 region has the DNA TGTGCCAGTTTTAGCGGGAGGGCCAGTACCGGGGAGCTGTTTTTT.

The chain employs TRBV7-2 and TRBJ2-7; TRBD2 aligns across 8 bases. Germline values: CDR1 SGHTA, CDR2 FQGNSA. Unmatched junction bases numbered 14, after V lost 3 bases and J lost 7 bases. The CDR3 has 16 residues. The CDR3 sequence is CASSLAGLALFSEQYF. The DNA for the CDR3 is TGTGCCAGCAGCTTGGCCGGACTAGCATTGTTCAGTGAGCAGTACTTC.

In the case of this clone: The same CDR3 also results from other DNA sequences found in this sample. This chain connects TRBV18 to TRBJ2-1; D remains ambiguous. V was clipped by 6 bases and J by 0 bases, with 6 bases between them. In germline, CDR1 is KGHSH, CDR2 LQKENI. CDR3 size: 13 residues. The CDR3: CASSPSSYNEQFF. In DNA, the CDR3 is TGTGCCAGCTCCCCCAGCTCCTACAATGAGCAGTTCTTC.

This clone has more than one count but fewer than ten. The chain uses TRBV29-1 and TRBJ2-6, with 10 bases matching TRBD1. CDR1 and CDR2 from the germline V gene are SQVTM and ANQGSEA. V gave up 1 base and J gave up 3 bases; unmatched junction bases: 9. CDR3 length: 18 amino acids. The CDR3 loop reads CSVEGPGTGVSGANVLTF. CDR3 in DNA: TGCAGCGTTGAAGGTCCCGGGACAGGGGTTAGTGGGGCCAACGTCCTGACTTTC.

The table lists this clone with a few counts. The CDR3 sequence is CASSLEGTSGRNTQYF. CDR3 bases: TGTGCCAGCAGCTTAGAAGGGACTAGCGGGAGGAATACGCAGTATTTT. The chain uses TRBV7-2 and TRBJ2-3; 15 nucleotides agree with TRBD2. Germline CDR1 is SGHTA and CDR2 is FQGNSA. Unmatched junction bases numbered 3, after V lost 1 base and J lost 7 bases. The CDR3 sequence is 16 residues long.

The genes are TRBV5-8 and TRBJ2-7; perhaps TRBD1 as D (6 bases). V gave up 4 bases and J gave up 3 bases, with 11 bases separating them. This CDR3 has 13 amino acids. Germline loops: CDR1 SGHTS, CDR2 YDEGEE. CDR3 in DNA: TGTGCCAGCAGCGGGGGCCCCCTCTACGAGCAGTACTTC. Encoded protein: CASSGGPLYEQYF.

The genes are TRBV6-6 and TRBJ1-2, with TRBD1 matching over 9 bases. CDR1 is MNHNY and CDR2 is SVGAGI in the germline V gene (reference sequence). Trimming removed 0 bases from V and 6 bases from J; junction bases left unmatched: 5. This CDR3 has 15 residues. The CDR3 sequence: CASSYSGTGINGYTF. Written as DNA, the CDR3 is TGTGCCAGCAGTTACTCCGGGACAGGGATAAATGGCTACACCTTC.

This rearrangement joins TRBV4-3 to TRBJ2-1, with 11 positions matching TRBD2. Germline V lookup: CDR1 LGHNA, CDR2 YSLEER. V was pared by 0 bases and J by 15 bases, with 10 bases of the junction left unmatched. This CDR3 contains 15 residues. CDR3 in amino acids: CASSQDRLAGGSGFF. DNA for the CDR3: TGCGCCAGCAGCCAAGATCGCCTAGCGGGAGGTTCTGGGTTCTTC.

This clone appeared a few times. CDR3 sequence: CASSLASGGSYEQYF. In nucleotides, the CDR3 is TGTGCCAGCAGTTTAGCTAGCGGGGGCTCCTACGAGCAGTACTTC. This chain uses TRBV28 with TRBJ2-7; 10 bases map to TRBD2. Germline CDR1 is MDHEN and CDR2 is SYDVKM. The CDR3 loop spans 15 amino acids. Losses at the gene ends were 2 bases for V and 0 bases for J; bases not matched to a gene: 1.

This clone was detected only a few times. This rearrangement joins TRBV18 to TRBJ1-5; D uncertain. V was shortened by 5 bases and J by 2 bases, with 4 bases between the two germline ends. Per the germline V gene, CDR1 is KGHSH and CDR2 is LQKENI. The CDR3 extends over 12 amino acids. The DNA of the CDR3 is TGTGCCAGCTCAACTGGCAATCAGCCCCAGCATTTT. Translated: CASSTGNQPQHF.

This rearrangement joins TRBV7-2 to TRBJ2-5, with 10 bases fitting TRBD2. The CDR3 sequence is 15 residues long. V lost 2 bases and J lost 6; bases outside the gene matches: 6. The germline V gene encodes CDR1 SGHTA and CDR2 FQGNSA. The CDR3 spells CASSLSSGSGKTQYF. The CDR3 coding sequence is TGTGCCAGCAGCTTATCTAGCGGGAGTGGAAAGACCCAGTACTTC.

This chain uses TRBV6-6 with TRBJ2-1; D is undetermined. In germline, CDR1 is MNHNY, CDR2 SVGAGI (reference sequence). The length of the CDR3 is 12 residues. The germline V and J ends were trimmed by 5 bases and 7 bases, with 9 bases remaining between them. The CDR3 loop is CASSRLANEQFF. CDR3 nucleotide sequence: TGTGCCAGCAGTCGACTCGCGAATGAGCAGTTCTTC.

The chain combines TRBV29-1 with TRBJ2-7, with TRBD1 as a possible D gene (6 bases). The CDR3 consists of 12 residues. V was clipped by 3 bases and J by 3 bases, with 9 bases between them. Germline V CDR1 and CDR2: SQVTM, ANQGSEA. CDR3 sequence reads: CSVEWDNYEQYF. CDR3 coding DNA: TGCAGCGTTGAGTGGGACAACTACGAGCAGTACTTC.

The chain has TRBV11-2 and TRBJ2-3, with 14 bases that match TRBD2. CDR3 length: 19 residues. After removal of 1 base from V and 0 bases from J, the junction contained 6 bases not matched to a gene. Germline CDR1 reads SGHAT; CDR2 reads FQNNGV. Here the CDR3 reads CASSLGGLAGVGSTDTQYF. The CDR3 DNA reads as TGTGCCAGCAGCTTAGGGGGACTAGCGGGAGTGGGGAGCACAGATACGCAGTATTTT.

V gene TRBV27 combines with J gene TRBJ2-1; perhaps TRBD2 as D (6 bases). Trimming pared 6 bases from V and 5 bases from J, leaving 20 bases between. Germline V CDR1 and CDR2: MNHEY, SMNVEV (reference sequence). The CDR3 loop spans 16 amino acids. CDR3 residues: CASSLTTVRTNNEQFF. DNA for the CDR3: TGTGCCAGCAGCCTGACCACGGTGCGGACTAACAATGAGCAGTTCTTC.

The V and J genes are TRBV27 and TRBJ1-2; a weak D match, TRBD1 (5 bases). Per germline, CDR1 MNHEY and CDR2 SMNVEV (reference sequence). CDR3 length: 13 residues. The V end was cut by 6 bases, the J end by 8 bases, with 16 bases between. CDR3 sequence reads: CASSLREGLGYTF. The CDR3 DNA reads TGTGCCAGCAGCCTCCGGGAGGGGCTGGGCTACACCTTC.

This chain joins TRBV13 and TRBJ2-7; D gene ambiguous. Trimming removed 2 bases from V and 7 bases from J, with 6 bases in between. CDR3 length: 11 residues. Germline CDR1 PRHDT, CDR2 FYEKMQ (reference sequence). The CDR3 DNA is TGTGCCAGCAGCTTACACGGGGAGCAGTACTTC. Encoded protein: CASSLHGEQYF.

This clone was detected only a few times. This rearrangement joins TRBV7-2 to TRBJ1-2, with 7 nucleotides matching TRBD1. The CDR3 sequence is 14 residues long. Trimming took 5 bases from V and 10 from J; bases not matched to a gene: 13. Germline CDR1 is SGHTA and CDR2 is FQGNSA. The CDR3 reads CASSTAGTVPDYTF. The CDR3 DNA reads as TGTGCCAGCAGCACGGCCGGGACAGTTCCTGACTACACCTTC. Full variable domain (remainder filled in from reference TRBV7-2 and TRBJ1-2): GAGVSQSPSNKVTEKGKDVELRCDPISGHTALYWYRQSLGQGLEFLIYFQGNSAPDKSGLPSDRFSAERTGGSVSTLTIQRTQQEDSAVYLCASSTAGTVPDYTFGSGTRLTVV.